A selection of T cell receptor beta chains follows, all from one sample in a study of identical twins. Each CDR3 protein gets one entry after TCRdb re-called the 5' RACE reads with MiXCR. Counted here are roughly 570,000 distinct CDR3 sequences, 9.6% occurring once; the ten biggest clones make up around 3.2%. A further study also used this sample, focusing on yellow fever vaccine responses in identical twins.

Sequencing input: PBMCs. Receptors were obtained from a woman between 18 and 29 years old in good health. The CDR3 runs from the conserved cysteine through the conserved F or W. Fields, in order: D gene, V gene, J gene, clone size, CDR3 DNA, CDR3 protein. The D gene is left open where the match is weak. Part of the rows lack a size; the others show once, few, many or a class for expanded clones.

.	TRBV27	TRBJ1-5	.	TGTGCCAGCAGTTTGGCGGCTCGGGGACAGCCCCAGCATTTT	CASSLAARGQPQHF
.	TRBV14	TRBJ2-5	.	TGTGCCAGCAGCCGAAGATCAGGAACCCAAGAGACCCAGTACTTC	CASSRRSGTQETQYF
.	TRBV4-3	TRBJ1-6	.	TGCGCCAGCAGCCAAGTAGACAGTACTCGGTCACCCCTCCACTTT	CASSQVDSTRSPLHF
.	TRBV7-6	TRBJ2-5	.	TGTGCCAGCAGCTTGTTAGGGGAGTTAGAGACCCAGTACTTC	CASSLLGELETQYF
TRBD1	TRBV12-3/TRBV12-4	TRBJ2-1	few	TGTGCCAGCAGTGGGGACAGGGCATACGGTGAGCAGTTCTTC	CASSGDRAYGEQFF
.	TRBV7-9	TRBJ1-3	few	TGTGCCAGCAGCCCCCGGGCTTCATCCGGAAACACCATATATTTT	CASSPRASSGNTIYF
.	TRBV7-9	TRBJ1-5	few	TGTGCCAGCGGTGACCTATATAGCAATCAGCCCCAGCATTTT	CASGDLYSNQPQHF
TRBD2	TRBV15	TRBJ2-7	few	TGTGCCACCAGCAGAGATATAACTAGCGGGAGCTACGAGCAGTACTTC	CATSRDITSGSYEQYF
.	TRBV12-3/TRBV12-4	TRBJ2-3	many	TGTGCCAGCAGTTTCAGGGCCCCTAGCACAGATACGCAGTATTTT	CASSFRAPSTDTQYF
.	TRBV18	TRBJ2-5	once	TGTGCCAGCTCAGCACTCAGATCAGGGACCCAAGAGACCCAGTACTTC	CASSALRSGTQETQYF
.	TRBV6-2/TRBV6-3	TRBJ1-1	many	TGTGCCAGCACCATCAAGAGCCAGAACACTGAAGCTTTCTTT	CASTIKSQNTEAFF
.	TRBV7-9	TRBJ2-7	few	TGTGCCAGCAGCCCGAGTAAGTTGTGGGCTGAGTCCTACGAGCAGTACTTC	CASSPSKLWAESYEQYF
.	TRBV9	TRBJ2-1	few	TGTGCCAGCAGCGTCTCTGGAGTAGGCTACAATGAGCAGTTCTTC	CASSVSGVGYNEQFF
.	TRBV14	TRBJ2-3	few	TGTGCCAGCAGCCACGGGGCGGTACCCGCTACGCAGTATTTT	CASSHGAVPATQYF
TRBD1	TRBV6-1	TRBJ2-3	.	TGTGCCAGCAGTGTAATTTCCGGGACAGGCTCAGATAAGCAGTATTTT	CASSVISGTGSDKQYF
TRBD2	TRBV29-1	TRBJ2-1	many	TGCAGCGTTGAAGTAGTGCCCATCGGGATTAGCGGGAGGGAAAAATACAATGAGCAGTTCTTC	CSVEVVPIGISGREKYNEQFF
.	TRBV5-1	TRBJ2-7	many	TGCGCCAGCAGCTTGGGTGGGACACCTTACGAGCAGTACTTC	CASSLGGTPYEQYF
.	TRBV5-1	TRBJ2-1	.	TGCGCCAGCAGCCCGGACACCTCCGATGAGCAGTTCTTC	CASSPDTSDEQFF
.	TRBV20-1	TRBJ2-1	few	TGCAGTGCTAGGACCTCCCTAGCCACCCCCTACAATGAGCAGTTCTTC	CSARTSLATPYNEQFF
.	TRBV4-3	TRBJ2-5	many	TGCGCCAGCAGCCCGACTAGACCCCGAGAGACCCAGTACTTC	CASSPTRPRETQYF
TRBD1	TRBV27	TRBJ2-7	few	TGTGCCAGCAGTTTACTTGGGACAGAAGAGGAGCAGTACTTC	CASSLLGTEEEQYF